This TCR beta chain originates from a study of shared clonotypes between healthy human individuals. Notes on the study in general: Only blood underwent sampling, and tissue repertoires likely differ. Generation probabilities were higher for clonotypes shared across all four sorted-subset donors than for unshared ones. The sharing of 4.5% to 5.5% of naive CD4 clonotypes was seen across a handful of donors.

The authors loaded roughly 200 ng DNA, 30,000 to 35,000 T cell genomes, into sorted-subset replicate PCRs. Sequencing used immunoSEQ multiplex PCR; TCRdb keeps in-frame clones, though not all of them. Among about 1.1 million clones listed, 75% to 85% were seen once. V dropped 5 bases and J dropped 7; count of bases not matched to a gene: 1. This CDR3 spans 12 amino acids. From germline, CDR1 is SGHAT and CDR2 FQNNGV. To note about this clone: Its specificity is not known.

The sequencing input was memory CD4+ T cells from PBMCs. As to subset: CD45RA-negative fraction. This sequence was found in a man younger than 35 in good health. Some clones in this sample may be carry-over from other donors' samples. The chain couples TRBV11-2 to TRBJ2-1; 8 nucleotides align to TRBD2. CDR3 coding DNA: TGTGCCAGCAGCCCGGGGGGGAATGAGCAGTTCTTC. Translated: CASSPGGNEQFF.